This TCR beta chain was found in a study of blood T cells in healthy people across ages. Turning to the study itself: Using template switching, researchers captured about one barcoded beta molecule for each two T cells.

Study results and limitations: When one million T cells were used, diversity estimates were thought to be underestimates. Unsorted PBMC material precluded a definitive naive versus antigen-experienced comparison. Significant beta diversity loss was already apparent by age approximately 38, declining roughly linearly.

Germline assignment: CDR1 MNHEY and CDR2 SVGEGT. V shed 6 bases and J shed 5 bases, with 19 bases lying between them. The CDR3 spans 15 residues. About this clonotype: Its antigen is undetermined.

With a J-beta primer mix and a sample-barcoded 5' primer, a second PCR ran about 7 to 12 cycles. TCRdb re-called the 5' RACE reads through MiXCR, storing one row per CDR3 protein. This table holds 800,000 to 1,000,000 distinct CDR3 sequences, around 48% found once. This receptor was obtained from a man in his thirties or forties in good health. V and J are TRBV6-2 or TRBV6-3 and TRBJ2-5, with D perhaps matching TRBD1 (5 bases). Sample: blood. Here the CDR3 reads CASSPGAILGETQYF. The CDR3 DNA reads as TGTGCCAGCAGCCCTGGGGCCATATTAGGGGAGACCCAGTACTTC.